A selection of T cell receptor beta chains follows, all from one sample in a study of shared clonotypes between healthy human individuals. Sequenced by immunoSEQ multiplex PCR; TCRdb stores in-frame clones only, minus some. The sample lists approximately 840,000 clones; 95% to 97% were seen once. The sequencing input was naive CD8+ T cells sorted from blood. All receptors come from a man aged 25 to 40 in good health. CDR3s include the opening cysteine and the closing phenylalanine or tryptophan. D genes are given only for firm matches.

TRBV5-5	TRBJ2-7	TRBD2	TGTGCCAGCAGCTTGAGGACTAGCGGTTCCTACGAGCAGTACTTC	CASSLRTSGSYEQYF
TRBV29-1	TRBJ2-7	TRBD2	TGCAGCGCCCAACTAGCGGAAAACTTTTACGAGCAGTACTTC	CSAQLAENFYEQYF
TRBV9	TRBJ1-3	TRBD1	TGTGCCAGCACCCCAGGACAGGGGGCTGGAAACACCATATATTTT	CASTPGQGAGNTIYF
TRBV7-2	TRBJ2-5	-	TGTGCCAGCAGCTTAGAATGGTCGCCGTGGGAGACCCAGTACTTC	CASSLEWSPWETQYF
TRBV4-2	TRBJ2-7	-	TGTGCCAGCAGCCAAGATTGGCGGCTGTACGAGCAGTACTTC	CASSQDWRLYEQYF
TRBV5-6	TRBJ2-5	TRBD2	TGTGCCAGCAGCTTAAGCGGGAGTGGAGTTTGGGAGACCCAGTACTTC	CASSLSGSGVWETQYF
TRBV27	TRBJ2-7	-	TGTGCCAGCAGTTTATCTCCAGGGATCGAGCAGTACTTC	CASSLSPGIEQYF
TRBV28	TRBJ2-3	TRBD2	TGTGCCAGCAGGGGGACTAGCGGGAGGGCCGTCTCGTTGGATACGCAGTATTTT	CASRGTSGRAVSLDTQYF
TRBV6-6	TRBJ2-5	-	TGTGCCAGCAGCCTCCTAGGAGGGGAGACCCAGTACTTC	CASSLLGGETQYF
TRBV5-1	TRBJ2-2	-	TGCGCCAGCAGCTTGGCCTCGGTGATCGGGGAGCTGTTTTTT	CASSLASVIGELFF
TRBV6-5	TRBJ2-1	-	TGTGCCAGCAGTTCGACAGGTTCCTCCTACAATGAGCAGTTCTTC	CASSSTGSSYNEQFF
TRBV7-9	TRBJ2-7	-	TGTGCCAGCAGCCCAGCTTATGGCTACGAGCAGTACTTC	CASSPAYGYEQYF
TRBV6-6	TRBJ2-2	-	TGTGCCAGCTTCGAGGGGCCTTACACCGGGGAGCTGTTTTTT	CASFEGPYTGELFF
TRBV7-3	TRBJ2-3	-	TGTGCCAGCAGCTTAACGCTACCAGATACGCAGTATTTT	CASSLTLPDTQYF
TRBV4-1	TRBJ1-5	TRBD1	TGCGCCAGCAGCCACGTACAGGGGGAAGATCAGCCCCAGCATTTT	CASSHVQGEDQPQHF
TRBV19	TRBJ2-1	TRBD2	TGTGCCAGTACCCCCGAGGGACTAGCTGACAATGAGCAGTTCTTC	CASTPEGLADNEQFF
TRBV13	TRBJ2-7	-	TGTGCCAGCAGCTTAGTTTCTGGCGACGAGCAGTACTTC	CASSLVSGDEQYF
TRBV27	TRBJ2-6	-	TGTGCCAGCAGTTCACCTTTTCTGACAGGTGTTACTGGGGCCAACGTCCTGACTTTC	CASSSPFLTGVTGANVLTF
TRBV19	TRBJ2-2	TRBD1	TGTGCCAGTAGTGCCCGGGACAGGGGGCGCGGGGAAGCCGGGGAGCTGTTTTTT	CASSARDRGRGEAGELFF
TRBV4-1	TRBJ2-1	-	TGCGCCAGCAGCGGCCAGCAGGGTGAGCAGTTCTTC	CASSGQQGEQFF
TRBV5-5	TRBJ2-1	TRBD2	TGTGCCAGCAGCACGGGACTAGCGGGAGGTGAGCAGTTCTTC	CASSTGLAGGEQFF
TRBV6-6	TRBJ2-1	-	TGTGCCAGCAGTTACTCGAATACGAATGAGCAGTTCTTC	CASSYSNTNEQFF
TRBV6-5	TRBJ1-5	TRBD1	TGTGCCAGCGGACCTACAGGGGGGGATCAGCCCCAGCATTTT	CASGPTGGDQPQHF